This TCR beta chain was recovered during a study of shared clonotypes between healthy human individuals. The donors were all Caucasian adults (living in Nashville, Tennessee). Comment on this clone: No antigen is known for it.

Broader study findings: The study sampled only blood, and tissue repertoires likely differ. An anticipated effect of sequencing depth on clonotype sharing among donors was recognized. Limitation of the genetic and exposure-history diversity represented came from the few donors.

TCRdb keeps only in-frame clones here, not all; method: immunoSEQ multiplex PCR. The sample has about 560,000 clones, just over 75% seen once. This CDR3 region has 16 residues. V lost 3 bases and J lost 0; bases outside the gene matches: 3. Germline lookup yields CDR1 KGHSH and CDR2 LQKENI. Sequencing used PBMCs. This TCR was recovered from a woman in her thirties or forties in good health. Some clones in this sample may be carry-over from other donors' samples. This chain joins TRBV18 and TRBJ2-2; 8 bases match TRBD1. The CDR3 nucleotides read TGTGCCAGCTCACCCCGACAGGGGACGAACACCGGGGAGCTGTTTTTT. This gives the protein CASSPRQGTNTGELFF.